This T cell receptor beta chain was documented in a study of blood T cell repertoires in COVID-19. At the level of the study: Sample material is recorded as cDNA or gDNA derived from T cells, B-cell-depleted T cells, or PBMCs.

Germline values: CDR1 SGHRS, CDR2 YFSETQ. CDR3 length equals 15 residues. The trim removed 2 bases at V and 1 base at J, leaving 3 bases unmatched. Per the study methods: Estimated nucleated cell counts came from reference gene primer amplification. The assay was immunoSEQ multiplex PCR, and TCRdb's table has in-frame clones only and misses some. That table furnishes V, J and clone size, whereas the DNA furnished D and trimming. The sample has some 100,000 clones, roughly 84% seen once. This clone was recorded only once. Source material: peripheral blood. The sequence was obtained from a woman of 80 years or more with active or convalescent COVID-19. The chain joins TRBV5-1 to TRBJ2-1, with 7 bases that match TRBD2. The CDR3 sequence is CASSFAGESYNEQFF. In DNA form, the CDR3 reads TGCGCCAGCAGCTTCGCGGGGGAATCCTACAATGAGCAGTTCTTC.